Detailed here is one T cell receptor (beta chain). Its antigen is still unknown. The data derive from a study of molecular identifiers for immune sequencing clone quantification. In the study overall: Replicate experiments took RNA from 20,000 or 100,000 naive CD8 cells, divided it five ways and sequenced four.

CDR1 is DFQATT, CDR2 SNEGSKA, per germline (reference sequence). The CDR3 length is 14 residues. Trimming removed 5 bases from V and 3 bases from J, with 13 bases in between. Isolation of naive CD8 T cells was achieved by sorting on a CD8+CD4-CCR7+CD45RA+ phenotype. Findings and limits, study-wide: Among effectors, clones above 20 RNA copies held over 98% of molecules; among naive cells, under 1%.

Listed TCR primers, together with previously described methods, were used for the bulk TCR libraries. MiXCR, applied by TCRdb to the PCR reads, yields one record per CDR3 protein. This table has approximately 680,000 distinct CDR3 sequences, about 25% appearing once. The TCR sequence derives from a human donor in good health. Some libraries in this study had Jurkat cell RNA spiked in. The J gene is TRBJ1-4, the V gene TRBV20-1; unclear D gene. Specimen: naive CD8+ T cells from blood, with Jurkat cell RNA spiked in. As to subset: FACS-sorted CD8+CD4-CCR7+CD45RA+ naive T cells. The CDR3 here is CSARAEVANEKLFF. As DNA, the CDR3 is TGCAGTGCTCGTGCGGAGGTGGCTAATGAAAAACTGTTTTTT.